Given below is one TCR beta chain in context. The junction does not match germline at one end; this may be a read error. The germline CDR1 and CDR2 sequences are MNHEY and SMNVEV (reference sequence). The CDR3 runs to 13 residues. Blood CD8+ and CD4+ T cells underwent high-throughput TCR beta sequencing. Each multiple sclerosis control was a treatment-naive patient with relapsing-remitting disease that was either stable or active. TEMRA cells underwent FACS enrichment and CD8+ and CD4+ T cells underwent negative isolation. The data were taken from a study of CD8 T cells in Susac syndrome. The RNA, about 0.45 to 1 ug, was put through reverse transcription using random hexamers. Across 54 Vbeta and 13 Jbeta, immunoSEQ multiplex PCR amplified TCR beta CDR3. TCRdb recomputed calls from the immunoSEQ multiplex PCR reads with MiXCR, one row per CDR3 protein. The sample includes about 150,000 distinct CDR3 sequences, just under 95% seen only once; the top ten take just over 0.2%.

The sample taken for sequencing was CD8+ T cells from PBMCs. This clonotype was sampled from a human donor with multiple sclerosis. The chain recombines TRBV27 with TRBJ1-6; D not resolved. The CDR3, as DNA: TGTGCCAGCAGCTTATGGGCAAATTCACCCCTCCACTTT. It is translated as CASSLWANSPLHF.